This T cell receptor (beta chain) was sequenced during a study of T cell repertoires in cytomegalovirus infection. Trimming left V 1 base short and J 4 bases short, with 8 bases between. In germline, CDR1 is SGHVS, CDR2 FNYEAQ. There are 14 residues in the CDR3. This clonotype was detected ten times or more. The antigen remains undetermined. TCRdb called the reads again in MiXCR, with one record for every CDR3 protein. The profile shows some 310,000 distinct CDR3 sequences, just under 25% of them singletons. This TCR derives from a human donor in good health (CMV status not recorded). Some clones in this sample may be carry-over from other donors' samples. The chain is built from TRBV7-6 and TRBJ2-1; D call uncertain. The input for sequencing was cultured PBMCs, taken from culture after CMV antigen stimulation. CDR3 loop: CASSLGNSYNEQFF. The CDR3 DNA is TGTGCCAGCAGCTTAGGCAACAGTTACAATGAGCAGTTCTTC.